Below are 10 T cell receptor beta chains sequenced from a single sample in a study of blood T cell repertoires in COVID-19. Profiled with immunoSEQ multiplex PCR; TCRdb holds only in-frame clones, not every one. Of about 53,000 clones listed, about 91% were seen once; the top ten hold roughly 5%. Specimen: peripheral blood. The origin of the receptors is a man aged 55-75 years with active COVID-19.

The chain carries TRBV5-1 and TRBJ1-4; the D is unclear. The CDR3 consists of 14 residues. CDR1 is SGHRS and CDR2 is YFSETQ in the germline V gene. Trimming removed 5 bases from V and 4 bases from J, with 12 bases in between. The CDR3 DNA is TGCGCCAGCAGACTAGACGGTCATAATGAAAAACTGTTTTTT. This encodes CASRLDGHNEKLFF. Looking up the rest from reference TRBV5-1 and TRBJ1-4 gives the full variable domain: KAGVTQTPRYLIKTRGQQVTLSCSPISGHRSVSWYQQTPGQGLQFLFEYFSETQRNKGNFPGRFSGRQFSNSRSEMNVSTLELGDSALYLCASRLDGHNEKLFFGSGTQLSVL.

V usage is TRBV27 and J usage is TRBJ1-2; TRBD1 matches at 8 bases. CDR3 length equals 13 residues. V lost 3 bases, J lost 8 bases, and 5 bases stayed unmatched. Germline V CDR1 and CDR2: MNHEY, SMNVEV (reference sequence). The CDR3 region is CASSFGQGKGYTF. In nucleotides, the CDR3 is TGTGCCAGCAGTTTCGGACAGGGCAAAGGCTACACCTTC.

The chain joins TRBV2 to TRBJ1-1; 9 bases are shared with TRBD1. The CDR3 is made up of 14 amino acids. Germline CDR1 is SNHLY and CDR2 is FYNNEI. V lost 6 bases and J lost 3; bases outside the gene matches: 5. CDR3 DNA: TGTGCCAGCAGCAACAGGGGGCCATACACTGAAGCTTTCTTT. Its protein is CASSNRGPYTEAFF.

This clone has a handful of counts. The J gene is TRBJ2-2, the V gene TRBV7-9, with 7 bases aligning to TRBD2. With 3 bases clipped from V and 5 bases from J, the junction kept 9 bases outside the gene matches. The CDR3 extends over 16 amino acids. CDR1 is SEHNR and CDR2 is FQNEAQ in the germline V gene (reference sequence). DNA of the CDR3: TGTGCCAGCAGCTTCGTCGCGGGAGAGAGGACCGGGGAGCTGTTTTTT. It encodes CASSFVAGERTGELFF.

The chain is built from TRBV7-9 and TRBJ1-2; maybe TRBD1 (5 bases). Between the trimmed V and J ends, which lost 10 bases and 3 bases, there was a span of 15 bases. This CDR3 contains 13 residues. Germline CDR1 and CDR2: SEHNR and FQNEAQ (reference sequence). The CDR3 coding sequence is TGTGCCACCTCGTCGTTGACAGACTATGGCTACACCTTC. As protein: CATSSLTDYGYTF.

This clone was counted a single time. V gene TRBV9 combines with J gene TRBJ1-6, with D uncertain. This CDR3 contains 15 residues. With 0 bases removed from V and 10 bases from J, the gap between germline ends came to 14 bases. Germline V lookup: CDR1 SGDLS, CDR2 YYNGEE. The CDR3 loop is CASSVDHSRNSPLHF. In DNA, the CDR3 is TGTGCCAGCAGCGTAGACCACTCTAGGAACTCACCCCTCCACTTT.

The rearrangement links TRBV7-8 to TRBJ1-1; 8 bases are a match to TRBD1. The CDR3 covers 14 residues. The V gene's germline CDR1 is SGHVS and CDR2 FQNEAQ. V was pared by 5 bases and J by 6 bases, with 8 bases of the junction left unmatched. The CDR3 DNA sequence: TGTGCCAGCAGCCGACGACAGGGGAGGTCTGAAGCTTTCTTT. Protein: CASSRRQGRSEAFF. Full variable domain (remainder filled in from reference TRBV7-8 and TRBJ1-1): GAGVSQSPRYKVAKRGQDVALRCDPISGHVSLFWYQQALGQGPEFLTYFQNEAQLDKSGLPSDRFFAERPEGSVSTLKIQRTQQEDSAVYLCASSRRQGRSEAFFGQGTRLTVV.

The chain uses TRBV12-3 or TRBV12-4 and TRBJ2-7; a possible D gene is TRBD1 (5 bases). The V and J ends lost 8 bases and 4 bases respectively, with 12 bases between them. There are 12 residues in the CDR3. CDR3 loop: CASSSGLYEQYF. DNA for the CDR3: TGTGCCAGCTCTTCAGGGCTGTACGAGCAGTACTTC.

The chain uses TRBV5-4 and TRBJ2-2, with 13 bases fitting TRBD2. Germline-derived CDR1 and CDR2 are SGHNT and YYREEE (reference sequence). The CDR3 loop spans 16 amino acids. Unmatched junction bases numbered 7, after V lost 5 bases and J lost 6 bases. CDR3 residues: CASSPGLAGVPGELFF. The CDR3, as DNA: TGTGCCAGCAGTCCCGGACTAGCGGGAGTTCCCGGGGAGCTGTTTTTT.

The CDR3 loop is CASSPGGGFYGYTF. CDR3 DNA sequence: TGTGCCAGCAGCCCCGGCGGGGGGTTCTATGGCTACACCTTC. The chain uses TRBV14 and TRBJ1-2, with a tentative D call TRBD1 (5 bases). Germline V gives CDR1 SGHDN, CDR2 FVKESK. The germline V and J ends were trimmed by 4 bases and 4 bases, with 13 bases remaining between them. This CDR3 is built from 14 residues.